This T cell receptor beta chain was sequenced for a study of blood T cell repertoires in COVID-19. As for the study in general: Samples representing acute and convalescent COVID-19 were sourced from the United States, Italy and Spain. The cDNA or gDNA used as material had been derived from T cells, B-cell-depleted T cells, or PBMCs.

The CDR3 covers 17 residues. In germline, CDR1 is SNHLY, CDR2 FYNNEI. The V gene lost 2 bases and the J gene lost 8 bases, with 22 bases spanning the gap. Source study methods: Estimation of nucleated cell counts relied on the amplification of reference gene primers. TCRdb's copy holds only in-frame clones and misses some; the assay was immunoSEQ multiplex PCR. V, J and clone size derive from that table, while D and trimming were established from the DNA sequence. Among 140,000 to 150,000 clones listed, about 88% were seen once. The source material was peripheral blood. This chain joins TRBV2 and TRBJ2-1, with a weak D call TRBD1 (6 bases). This clonotype originated in a human donor in a cohort sampled during active COVID-19. The chain's CDR3 is CASSEIQTGAPDDEQFF. CDR3 nucleotides: TGTGCCAGCAGTGAAATCCAGACAGGAGCACCAGACGATGAGCAGTTCTTC.